A single sample gave rise to the 26 T cell receptor beta chains below, sequenced in a study of T cell responses to AZD1222 COVID-19 vaccine. Profiled with immunoSEQ multiplex PCR; TCRdb holds only in-frame clones, not every one. The table includes around 150,000 clones, over 65% detected once. This sample comprised peripheral blood, obtained on day 0 of AZD1222 vaccination. The receptor source for this set is an adult in good health.

The chain is built from TRBV27 and TRBJ1-2; 12 bases are a match to TRBD1. The CDR3 runs 18 residues. CDR1 is MNHEY, CDR2 SMNVEV, per germline (reference sequence). Trimming at V came to 5 bases and at J to 3 bases, leaving 13 bases not matched to a gene. This CDR3 is CASSPLTGTGGFDYGYTF. The DNA of the CDR3 is TGTGCCAGCAGTCCCCTAACCGGGACAGGGGGCTTTGACTATGGCTACACCTTC.

The genes are TRBV2 and TRBJ1-2, with D possibly being TRBD1 (5 bases). With 6 bases removed from V and 5 bases from J, the gap between germline ends came to 10 bases. Germline CDR1 is SNHLY and CDR2 is FYNNEI. The CDR3 totals 12 residues. CDR3 protein: CASRGDGYGYTF. CDR3 bases: TGTGCCAGCAGGGGGGACGGGTATGGCTACACCTTC.

This chain links TRBV5-1 with TRBJ1-5; 9 nucleotides match TRBD1. The germline gives CDR1 SGHRS, CDR2 YFSETQ. The trim removed 4 bases at V and 7 bases at J, leaving 6 bases unmatched. The CDR3 consists of 14 residues. The CDR3 is CASSLGTGHQPQHF. The DNA for the CDR3 is TGCGCCAGCAGCCTCGGGACAGGGCACCAGCCCCAGCATTTT. Filled out from reference TRBV5-1 and TRBJ1-5, the complete variable domain reads KAGVTQTPRYLIKTRGQQVTLSCSPISGHRSVSWYQQTPGQGLQFLFEYFSETQRNKGNFPGRFSGRQFSNSRSEMNVSTLELGDSALYLCASSLGTGHQPQHFGDGTRLSIL.

The chain couples TRBV10-1 to TRBJ1-6; 7 positions agree with TRBD1. V lost 8 bases to trimming and J lost 19 bases; unmatched junction nucleotides: 8. The CDR3 is 10 amino acids. The V gene's germline CDR1 is WNHNN and CDR2 SYGVQD (reference sequence). CDR3 in amino acids: CASGDRDGHF. The DNA for the CDR3 is TGCGCCAGCGGCGACAGGGACGGTCACTTT.

CDR3 sequence (DNA): TGTGCCATCAGTGGACAGGCGGAGAATGGCTACACCTTC. The encoded protein is CAISGQAENGYTF. The V gene is TRBV10-3, the J gene TRBJ1-2; perhaps TRBD1 as D (6 bases). In germline, CDR1 is ENHRY, CDR2 SYGVKD. This CDR3 region has 13 residues. Trimming removed 4 bases from V and 6 bases from J, with 12 bases in between.

The rearrangement links TRBV10-3 to TRBJ2-1; maybe TRBD2 (6 bases). V gave up 3 bases and J gave up 8 bases, with 14 bases separating them. The CDR3 consists of 14 residues. Germline V gene data show CDR1 as ENHRY and CDR2 as SYGVKD. CDR3 region: CAISDPTRLDEQFF. DNA for the CDR3: TGTGCCATCAGTGATCCTACTAGACTAGATGAGCAGTTCTTC.

In its sample, this clone was seen a few times. This rearrangement joins TRBV7-2 to TRBJ1-5; a possible D gene is TRBD1 (5 bases). Germline assignment: CDR1 SGHTA and CDR2 FQGNSA. The ends were cut back, 1 base at V and 7 bases at J, with 14 bases in the middle. The CDR3 length is 15 residues. The DNA of the CDR3 is TGTGCCAGCAGCTTAGGGCTGGGGGGGAAACAGCCCCAGCATTTT. Translating gives CASSLGLGGKQPQHF. Combining the CDR3 with reference TRBV7-2 and TRBJ1-5 gives the whole variable domain GAGVSQSPSNKVTEKGKDVELRCDPISGHTALYWYRQSLGQGLEFLIYFQGNSAPDKSGLPSDRFSAERTGGSVSTLTIQRTQQEDSAVYLCASSLGLGGKQPQHFGDGTRLSIL.

The chain combines TRBV5-6 with TRBJ2-7; TRBD1 matches at 7 bases. CDR3 length equals 16 residues. V lost 0 bases to trimming and J lost 2 bases; unmatched junction nucleotides: 8. Looked up from germline, CDR1 is SGHDT and CDR2 is YYEEEE. The CDR3 DNA sequence: TGTGCCAGCAGCTTGGGCACCGGGACAGAACCCTACGAGCAGTACTTC. Translation: CASSLGTGTEPYEQYF.

This clone was counted a few times. The V call is TRBV19, the J call TRBJ2-7; D might be TRBD1 or TRBD2, each matching 5 bases. V was clipped by 5 bases and J by 7 bases, with 24 bases between them. The CDR3 length is 16 residues. Germline V gives CDR1 LNHDA, CDR2 SQIVND (reference sequence). This CDR3 is CASSPPSGTFPEEQYF. The CDR3 DNA reads TGTGCCAGTAGTCCCCCCTCCGGGACCTTTCCGGAAGAGCAGTACTTC. The full variable domain, rest sourced from reference TRBV19 and TRBJ2-7, is DGGITQSPKYLFRKEGQNVTLSCEQNLNHDAMYWYRQDPGQGLRLIYYSQIVNDFQKGDIAEGYSVSREKKESFPLTVTSAQKNPTAFYLCASSPPSGTFPEEQYFGPGTRLTVT.

The chain uses TRBV6-5 and TRBJ2-1, with 8 positions matching TRBD1. The trim removed 7 bases at V and 9 bases at J, leaving 11 bases unmatched. CDR3 length: 14 residues. Looked up from germline, CDR1 is MNHEY and CDR2 is SVGAGI. The CDR3 coding sequence is TGTGCCAGCACTATCGGGCAGGGGGCCAGTGAGCAGTTCTTC. It is translated as CASTIGQGASEQFF.

V usage is TRBV5-5 and J usage is TRBJ1-5, with D uncertain. V was trimmed by 1 base and J by 0 bases, leaving 14 bases between them. Germline CDR1 SGHKS, CDR2 YYEKEE (reference sequence). CDR3 size: 17 residues. The CDR3 loop reads CASSLRGFRDSNQPQHF. As DNA, the CDR3 is TGTGCCAGCAGCTTGCGTGGATTTAGAGATAGCAATCAGCCCCAGCATTTT.

The chain couples TRBV7-7 to TRBJ1-1; D is undetermined. Trimming removed 0 bases from V and 1 base from J, with 3 bases in between. Germline CDR1 and CDR2: SSHAT and FNYEAQ (reference sequence). There are 13 residues in the CDR3. The CDR3 sequence: CASSLARNTEAFF. The CDR3 DNA is TGTGCCAGCAGCTTAGCGAGGAACACTGAAGCTTTCTTT.

This sequence joins TRBV29-1 and TRBJ2-1; TRBD2 is a possible D gene (5 bases). V lost 6 bases and J 1 base, leaving 16 bases between the germline ends. Germline loops: CDR1 SQVTM, CDR2 ANQGSEA. The CDR3 has 15 residues. CDR3 in amino acids: CSVPSRGGSYNEQFF. CDR3 bases: TGCAGCGTCCCTTCCAGAGGAGGTTCCTACAATGAGCAGTTCTTC.

V and J are TRBV4-1 and TRBJ1-2, with D hard to call. CDR3 length: 17 residues. Germline lookup yields CDR1 MGHRA and CDR2 YSYEKL. The V end was cut by 0 bases, the J end by 10 bases, with 24 bases between. CDR3 coding DNA: TGCGCCAGCAGCCAAGAAGGAACCCCAATCGTATCGGGGATCTACACCTTC. Its translation is CASSQEGTPIVSGIYTF.

The chain links TRBV29-1 to TRBJ1-2; no reliable D call. The V end was cut by 4 bases, the J end by 3 bases, with 12 bases between. Germline V gene lookup returns CDR1 SQVTM and CDR2 ANQGSEA. The CDR3 has 13 amino acids. The chain's CDR3 is CSVGRVADYGYTF. The DNA for the CDR3 is TGCAGCGTTGGGAGGGTGGCGGACTATGGCTACACCTTC.

The chain uses TRBV28 and TRBJ1-2, with D hard to call. CDR1 and CDR2 from the germline V gene are MDHEN and SYDVKM. CDR3 length: 12 residues. V was shortened by 11 bases and J by 4 bases, with 14 bases between the two germline ends. Here the CDR3 reads CAGGVEPYGYTF. The CDR3 nucleotides read TGTGCCGGAGGCGTGGAGCCCTATGGCTACACCTTC.

The chain is built from TRBV7-6 and TRBJ1-4; TRBD1 matches 7 bases. V lost 1 base and J lost 4; bases outside the gene matches: 12. The CDR3 is made up of 18 amino acids. Germline V gene data show CDR1 as SGHVS and CDR2 as FNYEAQ. The CDR3 is CASSLGQGSSDHNEKLFF. CDR3 coding DNA: TGTGCCAGCAGCTTAGGACAGGGATCATCCGACCATAATGAAAAACTGTTTTTT.

The chain carries TRBV7-9 and TRBJ2-3, with 9 bases lining up with TRBD2. Trimming cost V 5 bases and J 1 base; bases outside gene matches: 4. The CDR3 covers 15 residues. From germline, CDR1 is SEHNR and CDR2 FQNEAQ (reference sequence). This chain's CDR3 is CASSRRLAGTDTQYF. The CDR3 nucleotides are TGTGCCAGCAGCAGACGACTAGCGGGCACAGATACGCAGTATTTT.

This rearrangement joins TRBV4-1 to TRBJ1-2; D is unresolved. Germline-derived CDR1 and CDR2 are MGHRA and YSYEKL. The germline V and J ends were trimmed by 1 base and 14 bases, with 17 bases remaining between them. The CDR3 length is 13 residues. CDR3 in DNA: TGCGCCAGCAGCCAAGGAGCCTCCCAAGCAGGAACCTTC. Amino acids: CASSQGASQAGTF.

The chain employs TRBV7-9 and TRBJ1-2, with 7 positions matching TRBD1. V was clipped by 5 bases and J by 8 bases; unmatched bases: 14. CDR1 and CDR2 from the germline V gene are SEHNR and FQNEAQ (reference sequence). The CDR3 runs to 15 residues. The CDR3 protein is CASSRGPTGAEGYTF. CDR3 sequence (DNA): TGTGCCAGCAGCCGAGGGCCTACAGGGGCGGAAGGCTACACCTTC.

The gene calls are TRBV10-3 and TRBJ1-2; TRBD1 might be the D (5 bases). The V gene's germline CDR1 is ENHRY and CDR2 SYGVKD. The CDR3 runs 15 residues. V lost 6 bases and J lost 4, with 18 bases in between. The CDR3 DNA sequence: TGTGCCATCAGGGATAGTGTGAGGGGTGCCTATGGCTACACCTTC. Translating gives CAIRDSVRGAYGYTF.

The J gene is TRBJ1-2, the V gene TRBV7-3; weak D call: TRBD1 (6 bases). Trimming pared 5 bases from V and 7 bases from J, leaving 17 bases between. In germline, CDR1 is SGHTA, CDR2 FQGTGA. The CDR3 runs 14 residues. DNA for the CDR3: TGTGCCAGCAGCCTTTTTCAGGGGTCAGGTGGCTACACCTTC. The encoded protein is CASSLFQGSGGYTF.

The gene calls are TRBV5-1 and TRBJ2-1, with 11 nucleotides matching TRBD2. Germline V gene sequence: CDR1 SGHRS, CDR2 YFSETQ. V dropped 1 base and J dropped 6; count of bases not matched to a gene: 6. This CDR3 has 16 residues. CDR3: CASSLTSGGLSNEQFF. CDR3 nucleotides: TGCGCCAGCAGCTTGACTAGCGGGGGACTAAGCAATGAGCAGTTCTTC.

V usage is TRBV28 and J usage is TRBJ1-5; D gene unclear. The CDR3 spans 12 residues. V lost 6 bases to trimming and J lost 5 bases, with 8 bases between them. Germline loops: CDR1 MDHEN, CDR2 SYDVKM. CDR3 residues: CASSEGYQPQHF. CDR3 coding DNA: TGTGCCAGCAGCGAAGGGTATCAGCCCCAGCATTTT.

The chain uses TRBV5-6 and TRBJ1-2; D gene uncertain. The CDR3 has 16 amino acids. V was trimmed by 4 bases and J by 2 bases, leaving 18 bases between them. CDR1 is SGHDT, CDR2 YYEEEE, per germline. The CDR3 loop is CASSRRGIGMNYGYTF. The CDR3 bases are TGTGCCAGCAGCAGACGAGGGATCGGGATGAACTATGGCTACACCTTC.

The chain links TRBV15 to TRBJ1-3; the match to TRBD1 covers 7 bases. The germline CDR1 and CDR2 sequences are LNHNV and YYDKDF (reference sequence). Trimming cost V 5 bases and J 3 bases; bases outside gene matches: 10. The CDR3 consists of 16 residues. CDR3 bases: TGTGCCACCAGCGGATATACAGGGGCTGGTGGAAACACCATATATTTT. It specifies CATSGYTGAGGNTIYF.